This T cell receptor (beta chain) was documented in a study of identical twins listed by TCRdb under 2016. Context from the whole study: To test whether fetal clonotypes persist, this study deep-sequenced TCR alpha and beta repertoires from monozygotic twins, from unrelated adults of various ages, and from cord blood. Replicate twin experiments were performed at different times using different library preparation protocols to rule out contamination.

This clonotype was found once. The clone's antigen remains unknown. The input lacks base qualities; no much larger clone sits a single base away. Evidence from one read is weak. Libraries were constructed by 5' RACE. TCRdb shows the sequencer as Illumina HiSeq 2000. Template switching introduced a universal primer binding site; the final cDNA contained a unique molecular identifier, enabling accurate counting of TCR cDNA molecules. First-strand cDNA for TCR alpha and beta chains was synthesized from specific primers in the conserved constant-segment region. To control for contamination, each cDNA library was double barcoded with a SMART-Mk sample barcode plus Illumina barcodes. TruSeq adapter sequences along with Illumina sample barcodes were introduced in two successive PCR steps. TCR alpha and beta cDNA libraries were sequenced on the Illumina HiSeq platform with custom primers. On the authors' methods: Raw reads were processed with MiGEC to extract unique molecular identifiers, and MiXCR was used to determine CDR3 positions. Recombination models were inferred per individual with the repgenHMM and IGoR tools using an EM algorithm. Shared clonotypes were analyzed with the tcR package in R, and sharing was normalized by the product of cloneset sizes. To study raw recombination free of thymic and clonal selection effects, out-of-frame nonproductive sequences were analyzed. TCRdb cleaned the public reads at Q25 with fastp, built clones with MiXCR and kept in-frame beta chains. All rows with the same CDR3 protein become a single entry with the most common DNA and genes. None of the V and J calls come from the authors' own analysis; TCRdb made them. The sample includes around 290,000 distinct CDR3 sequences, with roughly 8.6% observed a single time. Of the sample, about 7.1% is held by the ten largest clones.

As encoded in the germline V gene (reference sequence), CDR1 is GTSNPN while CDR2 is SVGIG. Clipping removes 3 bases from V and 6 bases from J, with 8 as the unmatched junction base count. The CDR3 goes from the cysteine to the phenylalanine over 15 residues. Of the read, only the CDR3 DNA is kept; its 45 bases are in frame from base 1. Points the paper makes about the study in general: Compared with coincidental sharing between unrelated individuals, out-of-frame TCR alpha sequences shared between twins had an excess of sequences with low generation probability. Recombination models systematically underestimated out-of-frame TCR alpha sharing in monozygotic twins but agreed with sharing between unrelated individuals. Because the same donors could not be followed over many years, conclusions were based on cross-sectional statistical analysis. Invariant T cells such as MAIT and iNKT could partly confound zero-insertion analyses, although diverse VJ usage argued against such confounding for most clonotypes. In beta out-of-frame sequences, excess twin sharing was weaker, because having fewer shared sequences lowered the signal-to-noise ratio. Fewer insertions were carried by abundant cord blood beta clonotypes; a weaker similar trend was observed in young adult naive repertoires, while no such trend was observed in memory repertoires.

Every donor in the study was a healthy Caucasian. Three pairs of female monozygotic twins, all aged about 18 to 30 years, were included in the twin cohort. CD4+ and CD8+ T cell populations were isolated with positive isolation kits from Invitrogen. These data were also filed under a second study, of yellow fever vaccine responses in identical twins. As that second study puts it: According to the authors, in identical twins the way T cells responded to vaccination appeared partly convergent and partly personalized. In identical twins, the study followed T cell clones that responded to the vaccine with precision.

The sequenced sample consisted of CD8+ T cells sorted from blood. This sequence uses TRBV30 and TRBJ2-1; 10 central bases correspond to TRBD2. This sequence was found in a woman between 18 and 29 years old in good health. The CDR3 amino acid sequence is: CAWSLKAGGRNEQFF. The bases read TGTGCCTGGAGCCTTAAAGCGGGAGGGCGCAATGAGCAGTTCTTC.